Listed below are T cell receptor beta chains from one sample, sequenced in a study of Graves' ophthalmopathy and Graves' hyperthyroidism. TCRdb recomputed calls from the multiplex PCR reads with MiXCR, one row per CDR3 protein. The repertoire holds roughly 400,000 distinct CDR3 sequences, around 16% seen once, with 1.5% to 2% in the top ten. The sample consisted of peripheral blood. The receptors derive from a woman in her late teens or twenties with Graves' ophthalmopathy. Each CDR3 is given with its conserved first and last residue. The D gene is left open where the match is weak. A clone size is listed for some rows: how often the clone was seen (once, few, many), or a class if it is expanded.

>many|TRBV27|TRBJ2-7|TRBD2
TGTGCCAGCAGCCTGACTAGCGGGAACTACGAGCAGTACTTC
CASSLTSGNYEQYF
>many|TRBV12-3/TRBV12-4|TRBJ2-7|.
TGTGCCAGCCGTTATGGGCAGGGTGCCTACGAGCAGTACTTC
CASRYGQGAYEQYF
>many|TRBV19|TRBJ2-5|TRBD1
TGTGCCAGTACCCGACACGGGACAGCCCTACAAGAGACCCAGTACTTC
CASTRHGTALQETQYF
>many|TRBV6-2/TRBV6-3|TRBJ2-2|TRBD1
TGTGCCAGCAAAAACAGGGGTAGCACCGGGGAGCTGTTTTTT
CASKNRGSTGELFF
>.|TRBV6-1|TRBJ1-2|.
TGTGCCAGCACGCCGGGCTCGGGTTCCACCTATGGCTACACCTTC
CASTPGSGSTYGYTF
>.|TRBV11-2|TRBJ2-1|.
TGTGCCAGCTTGGGAGCCCCCTACAATGAGCAGTTCTTC
CASLGAPYNEQFF
>few|TRBV5-1|TRBJ2-5|.
TGCGCCAGCAGCTCGTCGGGGGCCCCTATGGAGACCCAGTACTTC
CASSSSGAPMETQYF
>many|TRBV20-1|TRBJ2-7|.
TGCAGTGCCCGTTATGGGGGGAGCGCCCTAGACGAGCAGTACTTC
CSARYGGSALDEQYF
>many|TRBV6-2/TRBV6-3|TRBJ2-2|.
TGTGCCAGCAGGAGGGGGACCGGGGAGCTGTTTTTT
CASRRGTGELFF
>.|TRBV10-3|TRBJ1-6|.
TGTGCCATCAGATCGACCGGGGGCGAGGCACCCCTCCACTTT
CAIRSTGGEAPLHF
>many|TRBV6-5|TRBJ1-1|TRBD1
TGTGCCAGCAGTTTATGGACAGGGACGAACACTGAAGCTTTCTTT
CASSLWTGTNTEAFF
>many|TRBV6-2/TRBV6-3|TRBJ1-5|.
TGTGCCAGCAGCCGATCGAAGGGGTATCAGCCCCAGCATTTT
CASSRSKGYQPQHF
>many|TRBV20-1|TRBJ1-5|TRBD1
TGCAGTGCTAGAGCTTTTACTGCAGGGGGGAATCAGCCCCAGCATTTT
CSARAFTAGGNQPQHF
>many|TRBV2|TRBJ2-7|TRBD1
TGTGCCAGCAATCCGCGGACAGGTCCCTACGAGCAGTACTTC
CASNPRTGPYEQYF
>many|TRBV6-2/TRBV6-3|TRBJ1-5|.
TGTGCCAGCAGTTACGATGTACAGCGGGGGGATCAGCCCCAGCATTTT
CASSYDVQRGDQPQHF
>many|TRBV6-2/TRBV6-3|TRBJ1-5|TRBD1
TGTGCCAGCAGAAAAGGGACAGGGGAAAACCAGCCCCAGCATTTT
CASRKGTGENQPQHF
>.|TRBV6-2/TRBV6-3|TRBJ2-5|TRBD2
TGTGCCAGCAGTTACGAGGGAGCGGGAGCAGAGACCCAGTACTTC
CASSYEGAGAETQYF
>few|TRBV12-3/TRBV12-4|TRBJ1-1|.
TGTGCCAGCAGACTAGGGCCGGGGGTAGAAGCTTTCTTT
CASRLGPGVEAFF
>many|TRBV12-3/TRBV12-4|TRBJ2-7|.
TGTGCCAGCAGTTTAGTAGGGGGGGACGGCGAGCAGTACTTC
CASSLVGGDGEQYF
>many|TRBV28|TRBJ1-6|.
TGTGCCAGCAGAGATAGAATTGCAGCCCTCCACTTT
CASRDRIAALHF
>many|TRBV20-1|TRBJ2-7|.
TGCAGTGCTAGAGATTCCCGCCTCCGGGACATCTCCTCCTACGAGCAGTACTTC
CSARDSRLRDISSYEQYF
>.|TRBV7-2|TRBJ1-2|TRBD1
TGTGCCAGCAGCTTAGGCGGACAGGGGGATGGCTACACCTTC
CASSLGGQGDGYTF
>many|TRBV13|TRBJ2-7|.
TGTGCCAGCAGCGCAATACACCTACGAAGGTACGAGCAGTACTTC
CASSAIHLRRYEQYF
>.|TRBV7-2|TRBJ1-5|TRBD1
TGTGCCAGCAGCCTCCGACAGGGGATCAATCAGCCCCAGCATTTT
CASSLRQGINQPQHF
>many|TRBV14|TRBJ2-7|TRBD1
TGTGCCAGCAGCCAAGGTCGGACAGGGAGCTACGAGCAGTACTTC
CASSQGRTGSYEQYF
>many|TRBV7-8|TRBJ2-7|.
TGTGCCAGCAGCCCGGTGGGGTTCTACGAGCAGTACTTC
CASSPVGFYEQYF
>many|TRBV28|TRBJ1-5|.
TGTGCCAGCAGTAAGCCGGGGGCTAATCAGCCCCAGCATTTT
CASSKPGANQPQHF
>many|TRBV10-1|TRBJ1-1|.
TGCGCCAGCAGTGCACAGGGCGGTGAAGCTTTCTTT
CASSAQGGEAFF
>.|TRBV12-3/TRBV12-4|TRBJ2-5|TRBD1
TGTGCCAGCAGCACTCAACAGGGGCGGGAGACCCAGTACTTC
CASSTQQGRETQYF
>.|TRBV7-9|TRBJ2-7|.
TGTGCCAGCAGCCCCCCAGGGTATAACTACGAGCAGTACTTC
CASSPPGYNYEQYF
>many|TRBV7-2|TRBJ2-7|.
TGTGCCAGCAGCCCCCGTGGGAATGCGCGCGAGCAGTACTTC
CASSPRGNAREQYF
>.|TRBV6-1|TRBJ1-5|.
TGTGCCAGCGGTGAAACGACAAGTCAGCCCCAGCATTTT
CASGETTSQPQHF
>many|TRBV20-1|TRBJ1-2|.
TGCAGTGCTAGATTAACTCCGACAGAAAGAGGTGGCTACACCTTC
CSARLTPTERGGYTF
>many|TRBV7-2|TRBJ1-1|.
TGTGCCAGCAGCTGGGCTCGGGACCGATCCACTGAAGCTTTCTTT
CASSWARDRSTEAFF
>.|TRBV20-1|TRBJ2-7|.
TGCAGTGCTAGAAATGACAGGTTAGAGTACGAGCAGTACTTC
CSARNDRLEYEQYF
>many|TRBV28|TRBJ2-7|TRBD2
TGTGCCAGCAGTTCCCAGCGGGACGGGCAGTACTTC
CASSSQRDGQYF
>.|TRBV5-1|TRBJ2-7|.
TGCGCCAGCAGCTTGGATCGGGGCCGCGGTAGCGAGCAGTACTTC
CASSLDRGRGSEQYF
>many|TRBV29-1|TRBJ2-7|TRBD1
TGCAGCGTTCGTACCGGGACAGGTACTTTCTACGAGCAGTACTTC
CSVRTGTGTFYEQYF
>few|TRBV6-2/TRBV6-3|TRBJ1-5|TRBD1
TGTGCCAGCAATCACCGAACCGACAGGGCGAATCAGCCCCAGCATTTT
CASNHRTDRANQPQHF
>many|TRBV30|TRBJ2-7|.
TGTGCCTGGAGTGGCGCCGCAGGGGTCTACGAGCAGTACTTC
CAWSGAAGVYEQYF
>.|TRBV12-3/TRBV12-4|TRBJ1-5|.
TGTGCCAGCAGTCAGACAGGAGGGTCGGGTCAGCCCCAGCATTTT
CASSQTGGSGQPQHF
>many|TRBV11-2|TRBJ2-7|TRBD2
TGTGCCAGCAGCATCGATCTAGCGGGGGGGCGTTACGAGCAGTACTTC
CASSIDLAGGRYEQYF
>many|TRBV10-3|TRBJ2-7|.
TGTGCCATCAGTGAGTCGAACGGCAGGAGGACCTACGAGCAGTACTTC
CAISESNGRRTYEQYF
>many|TRBV30|TRBJ2-7|TRBD2
TGTGCCTGGAGATCTAGCGGGGGGGGGTACGAGCAGTACTTC
CAWRSSGGGYEQYF
>.|TRBV12-3/TRBV12-4|TRBJ2-7|TRBD2
TGTGCCAGCAGTTTTCATCTCTTCGGGGGGAACGAGCAGTACTTC
CASSFHLFGGNEQYF
>many|TRBV6-5|TRBJ2-7|.
TGTGCCAGCAGTTCCCGAGCTCTAGGGACCTACGAGCAGTACTTC
CASSSRALGTYEQYF
>many|TRBV28|TRBJ1-1|.
TGTGCCAGCAGTCCTTCCCGACAGGCCAAAAACACTGAAGCTTTCTTT
CASSPSRQAKNTEAFF
>many|TRBV6-1|TRBJ2-7|TRBD1
TGTGCCAGCAGTGGTGTGGGGACAGGGCCTTACGAGCAGTACTTC
CASSGVGTGPYEQYF
>many|TRBV18|TRBJ1-1|TRBD1
TGTGCCAGCTCACCAAGGGGGACAGGGGGCGACACTGAAGCTTTCTTT
CASSPRGTGGDTEAFF
>many|TRBV28|TRBJ1-6|.
TGTGCCAGCAGTTTCTCGGCGGAGGACCTGGGAAATTCACCCCTCCACTTT
CASSFSAEDLGNSPLHF
>many|TRBV11-1|TRBJ2-2|TRBD2
TGTGCCAGCAGCTCCGGACTAGCGGGAGGCACCGGGGAGCTGTTTTTT
CASSSGLAGGTGELFF
>many|TRBV27|TRBJ1-5|TRBD1
TGTGCCAGCAGTCCCTCGACAGGGAGCCCCCAGCATTTT
CASSPSTGSPQHF
>few|TRBV6-1|TRBJ2-5|.
TGTGCCAGCAGTGAATCTTGGGGGGAGACCCAGTACTTC
CASSESWGETQYF
>many|TRBV29-1|TRBJ2-7|.
TGCAGCGTTGAAGATGTTAAAGGGAGGGAGCAGTACTTC
CSVEDVKGREQYF